This TCR beta chain was found in a study of T cells in narcolepsy. Study details: Donors had narcolepsy type 1 or type 2, or were healthy controls.

In this sample, this clone turned up a few times. What it binds is not known. CDR1 and CDR2 (germline): SGDLS, YYNGEE. Trimming at V came to 4 bases and at J to 4 bases, leaving 11 bases not matched to a gene. The CDR3 runs 18 residues. Data came from immunoSEQ multiplex PCR; TCRdb stores just in-frame clones and leaves some out. The data show under 30,000 clones, approximately 89% seen once. Study results and caveats: Autoreactive clonotypes reportedly recurred in blood of same and different patients, not controls. In some patient and control memory CD4+ samples, autoreactive clones were absent. Same-patient CSF and blood CD4+ T cell clonotypes included HCRT-specific and TRIB2-specific autoreactive ones.

The sample comprised CD45RA- memory CD4+ T cells from PBMCs. The rearrangement uses TRBV9 and TRBJ2-1; 13 bases are a match to TRBD2. The sequence was obtained from a human donor with narcolepsy. The CDR3 sequence: CASSPGLAGSPGYNEQFF. CDR3 DNA sequence: TGTGCCAGCAGCCCGGGACTAGCGGGAAGTCCGGGTTACAATGAGCAGTTCTTC. Filled out from reference TRBV9 and TRBJ2-1, the complete variable domain reads DSGVTQTPKHLITATGQRVTLRCSPRSGDLSVYWYQQSLDQGLQFLIQYYNGEERAKGNILERFSAQQFPDLHSELNLSSLELGDSALYFCASSPGLAGSPGYNEQFFGPGTRLTVL.